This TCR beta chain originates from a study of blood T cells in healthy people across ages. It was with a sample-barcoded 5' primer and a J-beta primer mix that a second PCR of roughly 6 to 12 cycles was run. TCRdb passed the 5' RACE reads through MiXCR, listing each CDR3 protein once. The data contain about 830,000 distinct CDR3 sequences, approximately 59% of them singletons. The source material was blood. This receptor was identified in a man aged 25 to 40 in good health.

The DNA for the CDR3 is TGTGCCAGCAGCCCGAGGGGGGGTCCGAGGGGGGAGCAGTTCTTC. It yields the protein CASSPRGGPRGEQFF. The chain carries TRBV28 and TRBJ2-1; tentative D call: TRBD2 (7 bases). V was pared by 6 bases and J by 10 bases, with 22 bases between. CDR1 is MDHEN, CDR2 SYDVKM, per germline. The CDR3 has 15 residues.